The 13 T cell receptor beta chains reported below all come from one sample, sequenced in a study of blood T cell repertoires in COVID-19 (TCRdb year 2020). The library was made by the immunoSEQ multiplex PCR assay. TCRdb stores this immuneACCESS table with in-frame sequences only. Part of the clones is absent; in the studies checked, under half of the shortfall reflects unresolved V genes, and no reason is known for the rest. The sample table lists roughly 200,000 clones, around 90% of them with a count of one. Of the sample, 6.7% is held by the ten largest clones. Sequenced: peripheral blood. The receptors stem from a middle-aged man with acute or convalescent COVID-19.

The CDR3: CASSEGLAAYEQYF. As DNA, the CDR3 is TGTGCCAGCAGTGAAGGGCTAGCCGCCTACGAGCAGTACTTC. The chain carries TRBV2 and TRBJ2-7; weak D call: TRBD2 (5 bases). The CDR3 consists of 14 residues. Trimming removed 1 base from V and 2 bases from J, with 9 bases in between. Germline V lookup: CDR1 SNHLY, CDR2 FYNNEI.

The chain is built from TRBV4-2 and TRBJ1-6, with 8 bases fitting TRBD1. Germline assignment: CDR1 LGHNA and CDR2 YNFKEQ. The CDR3 runs 15 residues. Losses at the gene ends were 2 bases for V and 7 bases for J; bases not matched to a gene: 4. The CDR3 DNA reads as TGTGCCAGCAGCCAACAACAGGGGGGGAATTCACCCCTCCACTTT. It encodes CASSQQQGGNSPLHF.

This clone was seen a single time. The chain has TRBV4-1 and TRBJ2-5; 7 bases align to TRBD2. CDR1 is MGHRA and CDR2 is YSYEKL in the germline V gene. The CDR3 spans 15 residues. V shed 3 bases, J shed 5 bases, and the junction held 9 bases outside the gene matches. The CDR3 sequence is CASSQWEGTKETQYF. The CDR3 nucleotides read TGCGCCAGCAGCCAGTGGGAAGGGACTAAGGAGACCCAGTACTTC.

The gene calls are TRBV5-1 and TRBJ1-1; D call uncertain. Germline loops: CDR1 SGHRS, CDR2 YFSETQ. Trimming shortened V by 0 bases and J by 2 bases, and 11 bases separated the two germline ends. The CDR3 sequence is 15 residues long. In nucleotides, the CDR3 is TGCGCCAGCAGCTTGGTCGGGGAATTTAACACTGAAGCTTTCTTT. This gives the protein CASSLVGEFNTEAFF.

About this clone: A read error may account for a junction end that differs from germline. The V gene is TRBV6-1, the J gene TRBJ2-7; possibly TRBD1 for D (5 bases). This CDR3 has 16 amino acids. CDR1 is MNHNS, CDR2 SASEGT, per germline. CDR3 region: CASSEEARVTTYEQYF. CDR3 sequence (DNA): TGTGCCAGCAGCGAAGAGGCCAGGGTGACCACCTACGAGCAGTACTTC.

The rearrangement links TRBV5-1 to TRBJ2-5; TRBD1 aligns across 7 bases. With 2 bases clipped from V and 5 bases from J, the junction kept 9 bases outside the gene matches. CDR3 length: 15 residues. Germline V gene lookup returns CDR1 SGHRS and CDR2 YFSETQ. CDR3 residues: CASSFRTGAVETQYF. In DNA form, the CDR3 reads TGCGCCAGCAGCTTTAGGACAGGTGCGGTGGAGACCCAGTACTTC.

The chain is built from TRBV27 and TRBJ2-3; possibly TRBD2 for D (7 bases). Trimming took off 7 bases at V and 3 bases at J, with 23 bases between the two ends. Looked up from germline, CDR1 is MNHEY and CDR2 is SMNVEV (reference sequence). The CDR3 runs to 17 residues. The CDR3 DNA sequence: TGTGCCAGCAACTTCCTGAGAGGGGGGGGGCTGACAGATACGCAGTATTTT. Amino acids: CASNFLRGGGLTDTQYF.

The rearrangement uses TRBV11-2 and TRBJ2-7, with D hard to call. The CDR3 extends over 14 amino acids. The germline V and J ends were trimmed by 5 bases and 2 bases, with 13 bases remaining between them. CDR1 is SGHAT and CDR2 is FQNNGV in the germline V gene. The CDR3 sequence is CASSGRSRAYEQYF. The CDR3 DNA reads TGTGCCAGCAGCGGTCGATCCCGCGCCTACGAGCAGTACTTC.

On this clone itself: The junction does not match germline at one end; this may be a read error. The chain is built from TRBV28 and TRBJ2-1, with D tentatively TRBD1 (6 bases). The CDR3 is 13 amino acids. Germline loops: CDR1 MDHEN, CDR2 SYDVKM. DNA of the CDR3: TGTGCCAGCAGTTCTACGACCACAGGGCGGGCGATCTTC. This gives the protein CASSSTTTGRAIF.

This clone is a singleton in its sample. The rearrangement uses TRBV13 and TRBJ2-7; a weak D match, TRBD2 (7 bases). The CDR3 length is 13 residues. Trimming stripped 5 bases from V and 5 bases from J, with 13 bases between. In germline, CDR1 is PRHDT, CDR2 FYEKMQ (reference sequence). The CDR3: CASSKGGLHEQYF. In DNA, the CDR3 is TGTGCCAGCAGCAAGGGGGGGCTCCACGAGCAGTACTTC. Filled out from reference TRBV13 and TRBJ2-7, the complete variable domain reads AAGVIQSPRHLIKEKRETATLKCYPIPRHDTVYWYQQGPGQDPQFLISFYEKMQSDKGSIPDRFSAQQFSDYHSELNMSSLELGDSALYFCASSKGGLHEQYFGPGTRLTVT.

This sequence joins TRBV7-2 and TRBJ2-3, with 7 nucleotides matching TRBD2. CDR3 length: 17 residues. The junction had 16 bases not matched to a gene; V was cut back by 0 bases and J by 10 bases. Germline assignment: CDR1 SGHTA and CDR2 FQGNSA. CDR3: CASSLALFGGDAAAQYF. CDR3 DNA sequence: TGTGCCAGCAGCTTAGCGTTATTTGGGGGGGACGCAGCGGCGCAGTATTTT. The variable domain in full, with the rest retrieved from reference TRBV7-2 and TRBJ2-3, is GAGVSQSPSNKVTEKGKDVELRCDPISGHTALYWYRQSLGQGLEFLIYFQGNSAPDKSGLPSDRFSAERTGGSVSTLTIQRTQQEDSAVYLCASSLALFGGDAAAQYFGPGTRLTVL.

V and J are TRBV5-1 and TRBJ2-3; 8 nucleotides line up with TRBD1. The CDR3 runs 14 residues. V dropped 4 bases and J dropped 2; count of bases not matched to a gene: 3. Germline V gene data show CDR1 as SGHRS and CDR2 as YFSETQ. DNA of the CDR3: TGCGCCAGCAGCATACAGGGGGACACAGATACGCAGTATTTT. This sequence encodes CASSIQGDTDTQYF.

The chain links TRBV6-6 to TRBJ1-3, with TRBD1 identical over 7 bases. V shed 6 bases, J shed 6 bases, and the junction held 8 bases outside the gene matches. The CDR3 is made up of 14 amino acids. Germline values: CDR1 MNHNY, CDR2 SVGAGI (reference sequence). The CDR3: CASRPRQGQNTIYF. In DNA form, the CDR3 reads TGTGCCAGCAGACCTAGACAGGGCCAAAACACCATATATTTT.